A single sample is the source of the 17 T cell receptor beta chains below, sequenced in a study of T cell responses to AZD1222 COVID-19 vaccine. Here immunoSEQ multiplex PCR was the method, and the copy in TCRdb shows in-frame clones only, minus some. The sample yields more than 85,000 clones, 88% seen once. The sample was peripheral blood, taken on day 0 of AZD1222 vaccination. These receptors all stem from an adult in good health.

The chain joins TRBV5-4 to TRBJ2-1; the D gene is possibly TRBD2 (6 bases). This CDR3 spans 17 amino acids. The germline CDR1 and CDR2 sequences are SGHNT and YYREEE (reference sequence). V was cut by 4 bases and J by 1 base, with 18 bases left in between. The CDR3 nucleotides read TGTGCCAGCAGCCAGGGAGGAAGCGCCACTTCCTACAATGAGCAGTTCTTC. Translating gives CASSQGGSATSYNEQFF. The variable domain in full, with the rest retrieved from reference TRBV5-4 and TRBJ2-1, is ETGVTQSPTHLIKTRGQQVTLRCSSQSGHNTVSWYQQALGQGPQFIFQYYREEENGRGNFPPRFSGLQFPNYSSELNVNALELDDSALYLCASSQGGSATSYNEQFFGPGTRLTVL.

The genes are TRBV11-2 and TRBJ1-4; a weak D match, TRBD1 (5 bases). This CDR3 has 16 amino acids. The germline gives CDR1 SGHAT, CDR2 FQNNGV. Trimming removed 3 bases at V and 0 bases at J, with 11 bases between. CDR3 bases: TGTGCCAGCAGCTTGGGAGTGACAGCAACTAATGAAAAACTGTTTTTT. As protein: CASSLGVTATNEKLFF.

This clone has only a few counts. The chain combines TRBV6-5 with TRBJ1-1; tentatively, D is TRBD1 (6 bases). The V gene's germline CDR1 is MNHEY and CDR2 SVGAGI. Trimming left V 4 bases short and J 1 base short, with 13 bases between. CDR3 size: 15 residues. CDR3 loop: CASSLTGRGNTEAFF. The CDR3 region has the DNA TGTGCCAGCAGTTTGACAGGTAGGGGGAACACTGAAGCTTTCTTT.

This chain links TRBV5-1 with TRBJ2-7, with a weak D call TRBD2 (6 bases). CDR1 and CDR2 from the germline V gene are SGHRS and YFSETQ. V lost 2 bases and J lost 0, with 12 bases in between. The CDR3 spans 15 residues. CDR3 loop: CASSLSGRPSYEQYF. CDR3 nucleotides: TGCGCCAGCAGCTTATCTGGGAGGCCCTCCTACGAGCAGTACTTC.

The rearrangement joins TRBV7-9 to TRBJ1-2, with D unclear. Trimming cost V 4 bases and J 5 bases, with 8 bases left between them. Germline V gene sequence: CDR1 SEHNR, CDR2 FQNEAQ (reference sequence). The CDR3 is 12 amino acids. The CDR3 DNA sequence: TGTGCCAGCAGCTCTCAGTGGTATGGCTACACCTTC. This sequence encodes CASSSQWYGYTF.

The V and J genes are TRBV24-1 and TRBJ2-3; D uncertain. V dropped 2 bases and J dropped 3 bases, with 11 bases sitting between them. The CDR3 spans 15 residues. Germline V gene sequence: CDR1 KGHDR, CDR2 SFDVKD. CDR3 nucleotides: TGTGCCACCAGTGATTCAAAAAGACGGACAGATACGCAGTATTTT. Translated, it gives CATSDSKRRTDTQYF.

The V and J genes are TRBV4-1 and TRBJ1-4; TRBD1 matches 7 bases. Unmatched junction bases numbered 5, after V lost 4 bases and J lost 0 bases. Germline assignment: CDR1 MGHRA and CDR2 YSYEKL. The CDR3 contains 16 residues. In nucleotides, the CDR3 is TGCGCCAGCAGCCCCGACAGGGACCCAACTAATGAAAAACTGTTTTTT. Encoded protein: CASSPDRDPTNEKLFF.

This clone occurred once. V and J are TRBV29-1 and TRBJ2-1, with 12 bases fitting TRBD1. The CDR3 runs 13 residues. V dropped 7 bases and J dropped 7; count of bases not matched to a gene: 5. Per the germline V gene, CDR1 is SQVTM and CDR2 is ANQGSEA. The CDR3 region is CSAGDRGLNEQFF. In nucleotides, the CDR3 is TGCAGCGCAGGGGACAGGGGGCTTAATGAGCAGTTCTTC.

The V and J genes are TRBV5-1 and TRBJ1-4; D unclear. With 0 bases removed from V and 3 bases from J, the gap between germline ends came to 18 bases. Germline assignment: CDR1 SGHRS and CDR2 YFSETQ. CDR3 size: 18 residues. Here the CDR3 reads CASSLAGADPLANEKLFF. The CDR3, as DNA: TGCGCCAGCAGCTTGGCCGGTGCAGACCCGTTGGCTAATGAAAAACTGTTTTTT.

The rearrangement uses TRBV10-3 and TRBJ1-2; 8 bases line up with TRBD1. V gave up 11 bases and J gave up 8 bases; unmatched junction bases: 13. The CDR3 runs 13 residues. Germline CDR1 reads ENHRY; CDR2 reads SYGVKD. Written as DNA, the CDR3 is TGTGCCGCCAGACCGGACAGGGCAGACGGCTACACCTTC. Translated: CAARPDRADGYTF.

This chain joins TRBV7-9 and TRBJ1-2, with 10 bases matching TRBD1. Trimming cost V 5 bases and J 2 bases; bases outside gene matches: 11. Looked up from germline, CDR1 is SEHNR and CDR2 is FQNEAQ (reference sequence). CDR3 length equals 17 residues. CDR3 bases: TGTGCCAGCAGCGGAGGAGGGGGGACAGGGGAAAACTATGGCTACACCTTC. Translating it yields CASSGGGGTGENYGYTF.

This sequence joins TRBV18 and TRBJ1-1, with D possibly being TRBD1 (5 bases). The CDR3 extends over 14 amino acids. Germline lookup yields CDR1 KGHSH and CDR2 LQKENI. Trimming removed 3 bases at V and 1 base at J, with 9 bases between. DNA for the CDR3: TGTGCCAGCTCACCTTTAGACAGGAACACTGAAGCTTTCTTT. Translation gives CASSPLDRNTEAFF.

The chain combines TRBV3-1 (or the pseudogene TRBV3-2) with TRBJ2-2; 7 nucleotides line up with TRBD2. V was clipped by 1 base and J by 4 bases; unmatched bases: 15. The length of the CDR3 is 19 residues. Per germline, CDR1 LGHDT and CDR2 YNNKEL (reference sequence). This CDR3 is CASSQVVGSGIRGTGELFF. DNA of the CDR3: TGTGCCAGCAGCCAAGTAGTGGGGAGCGGGATAAGGGGCACCGGGGAGCTGTTTTTT.

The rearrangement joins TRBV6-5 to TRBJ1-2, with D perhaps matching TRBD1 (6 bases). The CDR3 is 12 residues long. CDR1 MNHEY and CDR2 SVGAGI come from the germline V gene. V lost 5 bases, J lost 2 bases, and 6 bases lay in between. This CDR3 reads CASSTGNYGYTF. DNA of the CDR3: TGTGCCAGCAGTACAGGGAACTATGGCTACACCTTC.

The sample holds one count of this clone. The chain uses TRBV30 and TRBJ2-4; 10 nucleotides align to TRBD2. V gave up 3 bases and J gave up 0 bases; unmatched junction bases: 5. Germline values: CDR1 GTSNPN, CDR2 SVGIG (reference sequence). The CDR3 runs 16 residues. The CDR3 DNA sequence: TGTGCCTGGAGAGAGCGGGGGGGCGCAGCCAAAAACATTCAGTACTTC. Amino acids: CAWRERGGAAKNIQYF.

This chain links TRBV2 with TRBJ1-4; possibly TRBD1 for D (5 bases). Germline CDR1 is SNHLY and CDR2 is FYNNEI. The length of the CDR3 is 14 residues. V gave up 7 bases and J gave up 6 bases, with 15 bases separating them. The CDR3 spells CASMRDGGHEKLFF. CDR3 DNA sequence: TGTGCCAGCATGAGGGACGGGGGACATGAAAAACTGTTTTTT.

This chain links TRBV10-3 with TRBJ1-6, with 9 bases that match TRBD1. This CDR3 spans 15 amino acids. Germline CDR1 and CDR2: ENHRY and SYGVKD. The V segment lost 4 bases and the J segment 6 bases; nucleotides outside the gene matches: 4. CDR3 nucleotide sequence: TGTGCCATCAGTGGGGGACAGGGCCCTAATTCACCCCTCCACTTT. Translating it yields CAISGGQGPNSPLHF.